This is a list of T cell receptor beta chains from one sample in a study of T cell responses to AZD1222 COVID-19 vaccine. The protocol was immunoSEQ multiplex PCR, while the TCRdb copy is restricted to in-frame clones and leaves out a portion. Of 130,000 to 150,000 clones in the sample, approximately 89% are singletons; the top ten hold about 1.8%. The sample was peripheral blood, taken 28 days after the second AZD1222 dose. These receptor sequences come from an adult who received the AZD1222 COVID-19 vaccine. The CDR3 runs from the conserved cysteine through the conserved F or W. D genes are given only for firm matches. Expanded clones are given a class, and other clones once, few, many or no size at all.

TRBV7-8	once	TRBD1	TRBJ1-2	TGTGCCAGCAGCTCAACCGGGACAGGCGACCCGAGGGGCTATGGCTACACCTTC	CASSSTGTGDPRGYGYTF
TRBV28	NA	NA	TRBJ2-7	TGTGCCAGCAGTTCCCCCTCCTACGAGCAGTACTTC	CASSSPSYEQYF
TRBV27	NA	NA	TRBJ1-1	TGTGCCAGCAGTTTAGGGGGCCTGACTGAAGCTTTCTTT	CASSLGGLTEAFF
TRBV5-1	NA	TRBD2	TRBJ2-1	TGCGCCAGCACCTTAAGCGGGAACTCCTACAATGAGCAGTTCTTC	CASTLSGNSYNEQFF
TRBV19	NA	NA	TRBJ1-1	TGTGCCAGTAGTATGAGGCAGAACACTGAAGCTTTCTTT	CASSMRQNTEAFF
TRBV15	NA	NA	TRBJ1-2	TGTGCCACCAGCCCAGGACTGTCCGATGGCTACACCTTC	CATSPGLSDGYTF
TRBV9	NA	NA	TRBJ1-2	TGTGCCAGCAGCGCTCCCGACACGAACTATGGCTACACCTTC	CASSAPDTNYGYTF
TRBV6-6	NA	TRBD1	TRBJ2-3	TGTGCCAGCCGGGAACAGGGGGCAGATACGCAGTATTTT	CASREQGADTQYF
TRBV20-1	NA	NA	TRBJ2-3	TGCGGCCTTAGGGGCACAGATACGCAGTATTTT	CGLRGTDTQYF
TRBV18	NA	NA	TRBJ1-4	TGTGCCAGCTCACCAGGCGAGGGTGCAACTAATGAAAAACTGTTTTTT	CASSPGEGATNEKLFF
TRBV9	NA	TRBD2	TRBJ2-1	TGTGCCAGCAGCGCTAGCGGGAGCTCCTACAATGAGCAGTTCTTC	CASSASGSSYNEQFF
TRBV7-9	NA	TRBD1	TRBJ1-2	TGTGCCAGCAGCTTTTTCGCCCCGGACAGGGGAGGAAGAGGCTACACCTTC	CASSFFAPDRGGRGYTF
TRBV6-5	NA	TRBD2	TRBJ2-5	TGTGCCAGCAGTTACCAACTAGCGGGAGAGACCCAGTACTTC	CASSYQLAGETQYF
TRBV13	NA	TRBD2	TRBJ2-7	TGTGCCAGCAGCTTAGGTTTCCTAGCGGGAGACTCCTACGAGCAGTACTTC	CASSLGFLAGDSYEQYF
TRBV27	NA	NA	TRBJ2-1	TGTGCCAGCAGTTTGTCCCACAGGAATGAGCAGTTCTTC	CASSLSHRNEQFF
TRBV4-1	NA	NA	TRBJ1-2	TGCGCCAGCAGCCAAGATCCCGCGGGGGACTATGGCTACACCTTC	CASSQDPAGDYGYTF
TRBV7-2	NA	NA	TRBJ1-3	TGTGCCAGCAGCTCTCCGTACCGGGGCTCTGGAAACACCATATATTTT	CASSSPYRGSGNTIYF
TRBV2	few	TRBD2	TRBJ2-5	TGTGCCAGCGTGCCCCGCGCGGGAGGCCAAGAGACCCAGTACTTC	CASVPRAGGQETQYF
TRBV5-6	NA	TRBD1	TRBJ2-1	TGTGCCAGCAGCCTGCCTCGAACCCCCCAGGGGGTCTCCTACAATGAGCAGTTCTTC	CASSLPRTPQGVSYNEQFF
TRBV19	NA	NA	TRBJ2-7	TGTGCCAGTAGTATGGGGTTTTCCTACGAGCAGTACTTC	CASSMGFSYEQYF
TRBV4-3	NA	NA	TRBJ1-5	TGCGCCAGCAGCCAAGGGGCAGGCGGGCAGCCCCAGCATTTT	CASSQGAGGQPQHF
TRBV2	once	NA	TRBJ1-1	TGTGCCAGCAGTAGGGACGTAGCAAGTGGTACTGAAGCTTTCTTT	CASSRDVASGTEAFF
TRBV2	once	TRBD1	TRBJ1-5	TGTGCCAGCAGTTACAGGGGTGGGGGCAATCAGCCCCAGCATTTT	CASSYRGGGNQPQHF
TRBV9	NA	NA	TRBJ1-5	TGTGCCAGCAGCCCCAACACTGAAGGACAGCCCCAGCATTTT	CASSPNTEGQPQHF